What follows are 6 T cell receptor beta chains derived from one specimen sequenced in a study of immune evolution from preneoplasia to lung adenocarcinoma. Sequenced by immunoSEQ multiplex PCR; TCRdb stores in-frame clones only, minus some. The sample carries about 27,000 clones, approximately 69% recorded once. Sequenced input: FFPE invasive lung adenocarcinoma tissue. All receptors come from a person aged 55-75 years with invasive lung adenocarcinoma. Some clones in this sample may be carry-over from other donors' samples.

This clone has more than one count but fewer than ten. The chain has TRBV10-3 and TRBJ1-2, with D maybe TRBD1 (6 bases). This CDR3 spans 15 amino acids. Germline loops: CDR1 ENHRY, CDR2 SYGVKD. Deletions cut 2 bases from V and 7 bases from J, with 17 bases between. CDR3 DNA sequence: TGTGCCATCAGTGAGACCCCGACAGGTACTAGTGGCTACACCTTC. Encoded protein: CAISETPTGTSGYTF.

The chain combines TRBV9 with TRBJ2-3; tentative D call: TRBD2 (5 bases). This CDR3 spans 15 amino acids. Per the germline V gene, CDR1 is SGDLS and CDR2 is YYNGEE. V lost 0 bases and J lost 6, with 14 bases in between. The CDR3 is CASSVDAAALDTQYF. The CDR3 DNA reads TGTGCCAGCAGCGTAGATGCAGCGGCCCTGGATACGCAGTATTTT.

The chain has TRBV11-1 and TRBJ2-5; TRBD2 might be the D (5 bases). V dropped 5 bases and J dropped 4 bases, with 17 bases sitting between them. The length of the CDR3 is 15 residues. The germline V gene has CDR1 SGHAT and CDR2 FQDESV (reference sequence). The CDR3 sequence: CASSPAGIVGETQYF. The CDR3 DNA sequence: TGTGCCAGCAGCCCAGCCGGGATAGTGGGAGAGACCCAGTACTTC.

The chain has TRBV6-1 and TRBJ2-4, with 7 bases fitting TRBD1. The germline CDR1 and CDR2 sequences are MNHNS and SASEGT. J was trimmed by 9 bases and V by 8 bases; bases with no gene match: 13. The CDR3 totals 14 residues. This chain's CDR3 is CASHHSGGHTIQYF. The CDR3 region has the DNA TGTGCCAGCCATCACTCAGGGGGTCATACCATTCAGTACTTC.

The chain links TRBV7-2 to TRBJ2-7; 9 bases line up with TRBD1. The CDR3 contains 14 residues. After removal of 4 bases from V and 6 bases from J, the junction contained 7 bases not matched to a gene. Looked up from germline, CDR1 is SGHTA and CDR2 is FQGNSA. In DNA form, the CDR3 reads TGTGCCAGCAGCTGGGGACAGGGTGCGGGCGAGCAGTACTTC. It translates to CASSWGQGAGEQYF.

The J gene is TRBJ2-7, the V gene TRBV18; no definite D call. V lost 3 bases and J lost 2, with 11 bases in between. CDR1 and CDR2 (germline): KGHSH, LQKENI. CDR3 length equals 14 residues. The CDR3 loop reads CASSPLGKTYEQYF. The CDR3 region has the DNA TGTGCCAGCTCACCTCTTGGTAAGACCTACGAGCAGTACTTC.